One and the same sample provided the 13 T cell receptor beta chains below, sequenced in a study of blood T cell repertoires in COVID-19. Assay: immunoSEQ multiplex PCR; the TCRdb copy retains only in-frame clones and omits some. This sample carries roughly 300,000 clones, approximately 88% of them seen once, and the ten largest clones take about 8.5%. The specimen was peripheral blood. Source of these receptors: a man between 18 and 35 years old with active or convalescent COVID-19.

In regard to this clone: A much larger clone sits a single nucleotide away, making a read error possible. Different DNA sequences within this sample yield the same CDR3. The chain joins TRBV6-4 to TRBJ2-3; TRBD2 agrees at 13 bases. The CDR3 is made up of 15 amino acids. Looked up from germline, CDR1 is MRHNA and CDR2 is SNTAGT. With 3 bases clipped from V and 3 bases from J, the junction kept 0 bases outside the gene matches. DNA for the CDR3: TGTGCCAGCAGTGAGACTAGCGGGGGGACAGATACGCAGTATTTT. Translated, it gives CASSETSGGTDTQYF.

The rearrangement joins TRBV9 to TRBJ1-1, with unresolved D. CDR3 length: 14 residues. The germline V gene encodes CDR1 SGDLS and CDR2 YYNGEE. V was shortened by 4 bases and J by 1 base, with 11 bases between the two germline ends. Here the CDR3 DNA reads TGTGCCAGCAGCACCAACCCAGGGAACACTGAAGCTTTCTTT. This codes for CASSTNPGNTEAFF.

The chain carries TRBV15 and TRBJ2-7; 8 bases fit TRBD1. This CDR3 region has 15 residues. Germline trimming cut 5 bases from V and 2 bases from J; bases unmatched to any gene: 8. CDR1 is LNHNV, CDR2 YYDKDF, per germline (reference sequence). The CDR3: CATSATTGGPYEQYF. As DNA, the CDR3 is TGTGCCACCAGCGCTACCACAGGGGGACCCTACGAGCAGTACTTC.

This chain joins TRBV13 and TRBJ2-7; possible D gene TRBD1, 5 bases. V was cut by 1 base and J by 1 base, with 8 bases left in between. CDR1 is PRHDT and CDR2 is FYEKMQ in the germline V gene (reference sequence). The CDR3 runs 14 residues. In nucleotides, the CDR3 is TGTGCCAGCAGCTTAGCCAGGGCTTCCTACGAGCAGTACTTC. Its translation: CASSLARASYEQYF.

The rearrangement uses TRBV7-6 and TRBJ1-5, with D possibly TRBD1 on 5 matching bases. This CDR3 is 12 amino acids long. The V end lost 2 bases, the J end lost 10 bases, and 9 bases lay between the germline ends. Germline V gene lookup returns CDR1 SGHVS and CDR2 FNYEAQ. The CDR3 is CASSLSTGPQHF. CDR3 DNA sequence: TGTGCCAGCAGCTTATCCACAGGACCCCAGCATTTT.

The rearrangement links TRBV9 to TRBJ1-1; D is undetermined. Germline loops: CDR1 SGDLS, CDR2 YYNGEE. This CDR3 has 13 amino acids. With 3 bases removed from V and 1 base from J, the gap between germline ends came to 7 bases. The CDR3 region is CASSGVGNTEAFF. Written as DNA, the CDR3 is TGTGCCAGCAGCGGAGTTGGGAACACTGAAGCTTTCTTT.

The genes are TRBV9 and TRBJ1-1; possibly TRBD1 for D (5 bases). The length of the CDR3 is 13 residues. Germline V lookup: CDR1 SGDLS, CDR2 YYNGEE. Trimming pared 3 bases from V and 7 bases from J, leaving 13 bases between. CDR3 bases: TGTGCCAGCAGCGAGGGGATCACCAATGAAGCTTTCTTT. Amino acid sequence: CASSEGITNEAFF.

This sequence joins TRBV27 and TRBJ1-2; a possible D gene is TRBD1 (6 bases). V was clipped by 4 bases and J by 5 bases, with 17 bases between them. Germline V gene lookup returns CDR1 MNHEY and CDR2 SMNVEV (reference sequence). CDR3 length equals 15 residues. CDR3 in amino acids: CASSSSTGYPYGYTF. CDR3 in DNA: TGTGCCAGCAGTTCCTCTACAGGGTACCCATATGGCTACACCTTC.

This clone has just a few counts. This same CDR3 is encoded by further DNA sequences in the sample. This chain links TRBV6-5 with TRBJ1-1, with 9 bases identical to TRBD1. The CDR3 has 14 amino acids. The junction had 5 bases not matched to a gene; V was cut back by 5 bases and J by 4 bases. Germline V lookup: CDR1 MNHEY, CDR2 SVGAGI. The CDR3 here is CASSQTGGGTEAFF. The CDR3 DNA sequence: TGTGCCAGCAGTCAGACAGGGGGTGGCACTGAAGCTTTCTTT.

The chain couples TRBV12-3 or TRBV12-4 to TRBJ2-2; D remains ambiguous. V lost 3 bases to trimming and J lost 4 bases, with 6 bases between them. The CDR3 is 13 amino acids. Here the CDR3 reads CASSFATTGELFF. CDR3 coding DNA: TGTGCCAGCAGTTTTGCTACCACCGGGGAGCTGTTTTTT.

The chain carries TRBV9 and TRBJ1-4; 8 nucleotides match TRBD1. The CDR3 length is 15 residues. Trimming cost V 3 bases and J 6 bases; bases outside gene matches: 7. Germline CDR1 is SGDLS and CDR2 is YYNGEE. The CDR3 region is CASSGRGHRYEKLFF. CDR3 nucleotide sequence: TGTGCCAGCAGCGGCAGGGGGCATAGGTATGAAAAACTGTTTTTT. Combining the CDR3 with reference TRBV9 and TRBJ1-4 gives the whole variable domain DSGVTQTPKHLITATGQRVTLRCSPRSGDLSVYWYQQSLDQGLQFLIQYYNGEERAKGNILERFSAQQFPDLHSELNLSSLELGDSALYFCASSGRGHRYEKLFFGSGTQLSVL.

The chain couples TRBV29-1 to TRBJ1-2; no firm D call. V shed 6 bases and J shed 4 bases, with 12 bases lying between them. CDR3 length equals 12 residues. Germline assignment: CDR1 SQVTM and CDR2 ANQGSEA. The CDR3 DNA is TGCAGCGTCCCAGAGGTCCTCTATGGCTACACCTTC. Translation gives CSVPEVLYGYTF.

The V gene is TRBV12-2, the J gene TRBJ2-7; TRBD2, the table's D call, was not compared with the DNA. TRBV12-2 is an annotated pseudogene. The CDR3 has 14 amino acids. The CDR3 here is CASRRTGRPFEQYF. The DNA of the CDR3 is TGTGCAAGTCGCCGGACCGGGAGACCATTCGAGCAGTACTTC.